This T cell receptor (beta chain) was found in a study of T cells after posttransplantation cyclophosphamide (dated by TCRdb to about 2016). In the study overall: The study tracked T cell repertoire reconstitution by TRB sequencing after myeloablative bone marrow transplantation using posttransplantation cyclophosphamide as GVHD prophylaxis. Blood from all 35 or so PTCy patients who had 1-year posttransplant specimens underwent TRB sequencing. Samples from 30 to 35 PTCy-treated patients, along with samples from 16 of their related bone marrow donors, underwent antigen receptor sequencing. In 3 patients, up to about 3 additional blood samples taken between 2 and 5.2 years after transplant also underwent TRB sequencing, as did pretransplant blood from a handful of patients. TRA and TRB clonality were tightly correlated in several samples, so subsequent TCR analyses focused on TRB only. Public TRB sequences were searched against a database of over 3,600 sequences associated with responses to pathogens, tumor antigens, self-antigens and alloantigens.

Genomic DNA was the input for TRB sequencing, which was run either with the immunoSEQ assay at survey resolution or with the hsTCRB kit. The published analysis was carried out like this. The immunoSEQ software handled the initial read processing, while the LymphoSeq R package was used for the repertoire analyses. Clonality was calculated as 1 minus normalized Shannon entropy, and the Gini coefficient was also calculated for each TRB dataset. Phenotypes of unsorted samples were inferred by mapping TRB sequences from sorted subsets of the recipient or donor onto unsorted samples of the same recipient. What TCRdb holds here is the immuneACCESS table cut down to in-frame rearrangements. Part of the clones is not present; checked against another copy, under half of the missing clones reflect an unresolved V gene, and the others are unexplained. V and J calls and clone size come straight from that table; D and trimming were deduced from the DNA. This sample was tabulated with roughly 7,200 clones, among which there are no singletons. 6% of the sample lies in the top ten.

This clone was detected ten times or more. The antigen it binds to is not known. Base qualities were left out, and no much larger clone turns up one base away. The germline V gene yields ENHRY for CDR1 and SYGVKD for CDR2. V is cut by 4 bases and J by 3 bases, and the space between the germline ends is 13 bases. The CDR3 goes from the cysteine to the phenylalanine over 15 residues. CDR3 DNA is the only sequence kept; it has 45 bases, read in frame from the first base. This sample's treatment or condition label indicates: high-dose cyclophosphamide on days +3 and +4 as single-agent GVHD prophylaxis. Busulfan and fludarabine conditioning, a related or unrelated marrow graft, and cyclophosphamide on days +3 and +4 were given to PTCy patients. PTCy-treated patients were drawn from a prospective multi-institutional clinical trial. Mononuclear cells from peripheral blood and bone marrow were separated by Ficoll-Hypaque density centrifugation and then cryopreserved.

Overall study results and their limits: Across fewer than 55 patients, TRB clonality was highly associated with recipient CMV seropositivity and CMV reactivation, and PTCy diversity was similar to diversity in CNI/methotrexate controls. Donor-recipient similarity was low at 1-2 months but increased during the first year, and donor CD8+ memory clones often dominated later blood repertoires. The TRB repertoires of T cells infiltrating skin or GI tract showed only limited overlap with the TRB repertoires of T cells in blood.

This material consisted of PBMCs, taken after allogeneic stem cell transplant with posttransplant cyclophosphamide. The chain was built from TRBV10-3 and TRBJ1-5; tentative D gene TRBD1, with 5 bases matching. The TCR was taken from a female patient between 50 and 60 years old who received an allogeneic stem cell transplant from an unrelated donor, was CMV-positive, and had acute GVHD only. The graft donor may be the source of some T cells after a transplant. For the CDR3, the sequence is CAISGSGGNNQPQHF. DNA sequence: TGTGCCATCAGTGGGTCGGGGGGGAACAATCAGCCCCAGCATTTT.